Presented here are 3 T cell receptor beta chains from one specimen sequenced in a study of memory CD8 T cells in hepatitis C reinfection. Sequencing used immunoSEQ multiplex PCR; TCRdb keeps in-frame clones, though not all of them. This table holds around 47,000 clones, over 75% found once. Time point in this sample: peak reinfection, 3 to 8 weeks after reinfection detection. Sorted cells were sequenced directly ex vivo without any in vitro expansion. Sequenced: naive CD8+ T cells sorted from blood. The receptor source for this set is a man between 18 and 35 years old with hepatitis C virus infection.

This chain connects TRBV28 to TRBJ2-5; possible D gene TRBD1, 6 bases. The ends were cut back, 5 bases at V and 3 bases at J, with 16 bases in the middle. Germline V gene data show CDR1 as MDHEN and CDR2 as SYDVKM. There are 15 residues in the CDR3. Here the CDR3 DNA reads TGTGCCAGCAGTCCTCTCCAGGGGCGCGAAGAGACCCAGTACTTC. This gives the protein CASSPLQGREETQYF.

The chain combines TRBV27 with TRBJ1-5; D gene ambiguous. Germline V gene sequence: CDR1 MNHEY, CDR2 SMNVEV (reference sequence). Trimming stripped 0 bases from V and 6 bases from J, with 15 bases between. The CDR3 loop spans 16 amino acids. The DNA for the CDR3 is TGTGCCAGCAGTTTATCGGCCGGGGATAAACCTCAGCCCCAGCATTTT. Protein: CASSLSAGDKPQPQHF.

The chain has TRBV30 and TRBJ2-4; TRBD2 matches at 8 bases. V shed 1 base and J 6 bases; nucleotides not matched to a gene: 5. Germline lookup yields CDR1 GTSNPN and CDR2 SVGIG (reference sequence). This CDR3 is built from 14 residues. The DNA for the CDR3 is TGTGCCTGGAGTGGGGTGAGCGGGGGAAACATTCAGTACTTC. Encoded protein: CAWSGVSGGNIQYF. The variable domain in full, completed from reference TRBV30 and TRBJ2-4, reads SQTIHQWPATLVQPVGSPLSLECTVEGTSNPNLYWYRQAAGRGLQLLFYSVGIGQISSEVPQNLSASRPQDRQFILSSKKLLLSDSGFYLCAWSGVSGGNIQYFGAGTRLSVL.